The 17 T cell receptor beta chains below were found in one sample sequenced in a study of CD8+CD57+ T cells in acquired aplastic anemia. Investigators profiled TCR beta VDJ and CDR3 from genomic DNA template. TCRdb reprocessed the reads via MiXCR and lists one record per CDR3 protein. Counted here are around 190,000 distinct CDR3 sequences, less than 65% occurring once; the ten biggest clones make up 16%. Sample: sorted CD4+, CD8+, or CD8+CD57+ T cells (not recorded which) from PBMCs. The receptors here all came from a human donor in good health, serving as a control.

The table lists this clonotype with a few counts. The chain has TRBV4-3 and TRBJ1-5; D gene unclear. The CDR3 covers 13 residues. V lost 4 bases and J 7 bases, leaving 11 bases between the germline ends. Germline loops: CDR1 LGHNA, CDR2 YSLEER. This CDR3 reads CASSPESGQPQHF. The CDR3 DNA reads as TGCGCCAGCAGCCCGGAATCAGGCCAGCCCCAGCATTTT.

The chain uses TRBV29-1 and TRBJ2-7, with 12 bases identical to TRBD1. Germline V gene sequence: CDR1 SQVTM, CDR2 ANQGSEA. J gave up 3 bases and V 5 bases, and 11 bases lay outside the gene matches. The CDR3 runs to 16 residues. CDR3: CSVRPGTGGEGYEQYF. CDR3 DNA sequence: TGCAGCGTTCGGCCCGGGACAGGGGGCGAGGGCTACGAGCAGTACTTC.

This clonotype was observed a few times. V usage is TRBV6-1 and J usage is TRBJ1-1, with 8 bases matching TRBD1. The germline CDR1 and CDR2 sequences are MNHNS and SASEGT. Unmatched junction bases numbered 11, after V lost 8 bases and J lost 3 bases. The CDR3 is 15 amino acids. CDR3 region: CASGRMTGVDTEAFF. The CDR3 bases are TGTGCCAGCGGCCGCATGACAGGGGTCGACACTGAAGCTTTCTTT.

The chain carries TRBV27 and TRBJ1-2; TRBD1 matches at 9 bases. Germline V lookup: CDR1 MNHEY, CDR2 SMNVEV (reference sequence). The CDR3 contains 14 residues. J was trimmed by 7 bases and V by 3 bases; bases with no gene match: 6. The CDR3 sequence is CASSFSRDRVGYTF. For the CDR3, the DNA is TGTGCCAGCAGTTTTAGTAGGGACAGGGTTGGCTACACCTTC.

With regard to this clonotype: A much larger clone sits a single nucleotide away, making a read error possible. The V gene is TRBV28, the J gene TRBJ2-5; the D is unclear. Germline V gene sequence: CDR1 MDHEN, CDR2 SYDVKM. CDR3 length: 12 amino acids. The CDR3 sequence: CASSRLVGTQHF. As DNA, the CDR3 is TGTGCCAGCAGCAGGCTAGTCGGTACCCAGCACTTC.

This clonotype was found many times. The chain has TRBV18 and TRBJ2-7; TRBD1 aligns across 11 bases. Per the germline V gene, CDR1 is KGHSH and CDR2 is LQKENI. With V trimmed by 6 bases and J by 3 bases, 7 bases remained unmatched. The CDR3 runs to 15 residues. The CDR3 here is CASSIGTGGGYEQYF. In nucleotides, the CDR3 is TGTGCCAGCTCCATCGGGACAGGGGGGGGCTACGAGCAGTACTTC.

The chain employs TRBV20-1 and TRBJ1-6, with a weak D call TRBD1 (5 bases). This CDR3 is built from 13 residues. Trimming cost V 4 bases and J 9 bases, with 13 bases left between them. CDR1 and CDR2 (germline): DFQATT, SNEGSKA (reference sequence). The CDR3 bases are TGCAGTGCTAAAACCGACAGTGGTTCACCCCTCCACTTT. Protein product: CSAKTDSGSPLHF.

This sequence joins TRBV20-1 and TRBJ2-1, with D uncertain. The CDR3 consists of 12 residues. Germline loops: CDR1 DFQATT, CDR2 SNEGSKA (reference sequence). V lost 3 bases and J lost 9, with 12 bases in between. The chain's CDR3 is CSASAATGEQFF. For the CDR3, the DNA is TGCAGTGCTAGTGCGGCTACTGGTGAGCAGTTCTTC.

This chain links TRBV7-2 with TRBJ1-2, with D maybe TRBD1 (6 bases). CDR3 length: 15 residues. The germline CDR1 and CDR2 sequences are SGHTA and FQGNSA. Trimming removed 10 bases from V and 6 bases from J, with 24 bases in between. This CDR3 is CAISSGLGGLDGYTF. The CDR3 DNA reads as TGTGCCATCAGTTCGGGACTCGGGGGCTTGGATGGCTACACCTTC. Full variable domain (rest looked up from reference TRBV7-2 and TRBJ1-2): GAGVSQSPSNKVTEKGKDVELRCDPISGHTALYWYRQSLGQGLEFLIYFQGNSAPDKSGLPSDRFSAERTGGSVSTLTIQRTQQEDSAVYLCAISSGLGGLDGYTFGSGTRLTVV.

The DNA for the CDR3 is TGCAGTGCTCTCCGGGACTCGGCCTACGAGCAGTACTTC. Protein: CSALRDSAYEQYF. V is TRBV20-1 and J is TRBJ2-7; TRBD2 might be the D (6 bases). The ends were cut back, 5 bases at V and 2 bases at J, with 13 bases in the middle. In germline, CDR1 is DFQATT, CDR2 SNEGSKA (reference sequence). The CDR3 is made up of 13 amino acids.

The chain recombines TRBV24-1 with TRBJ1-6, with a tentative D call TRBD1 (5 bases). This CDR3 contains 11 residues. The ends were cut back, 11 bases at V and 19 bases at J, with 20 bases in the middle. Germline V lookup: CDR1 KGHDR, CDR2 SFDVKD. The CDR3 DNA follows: TGTGCCATCTCAGGGTACTCACCCCCTCACTTT. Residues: CAISGYSPPHF.

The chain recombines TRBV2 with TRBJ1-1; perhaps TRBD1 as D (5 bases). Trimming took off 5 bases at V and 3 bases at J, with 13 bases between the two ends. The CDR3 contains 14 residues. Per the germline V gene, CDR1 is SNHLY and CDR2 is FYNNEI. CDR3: CASSLVGRDTEAFF. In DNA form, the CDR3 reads TGTGCCAGCAGTCTTGTGGGACGGGACACTGAAGCTTTCTTT.

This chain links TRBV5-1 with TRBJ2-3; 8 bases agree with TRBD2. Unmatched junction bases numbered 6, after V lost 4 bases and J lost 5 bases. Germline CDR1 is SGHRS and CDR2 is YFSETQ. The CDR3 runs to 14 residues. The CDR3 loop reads CASSTGLEKDTQYF. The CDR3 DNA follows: TGCGCCAGCAGCACGGGACTAGAAAAAGATACGCAGTATTTT.

The CDR3 DNA sequence: TGTGCCAGCAGAATGGGACAGGGAGGTAGTGAAAAACTGTTTTTT. This encodes CASRMGQGGSEKLFF. The chain has TRBV2 and TRBJ1-4, with 9 bases fitting TRBD1. This CDR3 has 15 residues. The germline CDR1 and CDR2 sequences are SNHLY and FYNNEI. V was pared by 6 bases and J by 7 bases, with 9 bases of the junction left unmatched.

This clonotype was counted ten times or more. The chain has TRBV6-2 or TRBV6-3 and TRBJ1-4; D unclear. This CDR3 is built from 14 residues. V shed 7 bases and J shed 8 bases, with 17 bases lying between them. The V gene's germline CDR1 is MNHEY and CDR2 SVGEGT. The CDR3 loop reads CASTRPKDLEKLFF. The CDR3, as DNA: TGTGCCAGCACCCGGCCGAAGGACCTAGAAAAACTGTTTTTT.

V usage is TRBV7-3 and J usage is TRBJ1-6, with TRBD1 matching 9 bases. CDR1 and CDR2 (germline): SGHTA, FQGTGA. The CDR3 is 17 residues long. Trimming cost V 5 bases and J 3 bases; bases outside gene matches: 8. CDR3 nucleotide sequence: TGTGCCAGCAGCCGGGACAGGGCGACGGGCTATAATTCACCCCTCCACTTT. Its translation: CASSRDRATGYNSPLHF.

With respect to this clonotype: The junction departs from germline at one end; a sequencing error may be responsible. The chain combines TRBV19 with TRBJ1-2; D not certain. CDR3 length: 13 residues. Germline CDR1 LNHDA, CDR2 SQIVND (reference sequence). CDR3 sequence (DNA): TGTGCCAGTAGTCTACTGGCTAACTATGGCTACGCCTTC. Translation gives CASSLLANYGYAF.